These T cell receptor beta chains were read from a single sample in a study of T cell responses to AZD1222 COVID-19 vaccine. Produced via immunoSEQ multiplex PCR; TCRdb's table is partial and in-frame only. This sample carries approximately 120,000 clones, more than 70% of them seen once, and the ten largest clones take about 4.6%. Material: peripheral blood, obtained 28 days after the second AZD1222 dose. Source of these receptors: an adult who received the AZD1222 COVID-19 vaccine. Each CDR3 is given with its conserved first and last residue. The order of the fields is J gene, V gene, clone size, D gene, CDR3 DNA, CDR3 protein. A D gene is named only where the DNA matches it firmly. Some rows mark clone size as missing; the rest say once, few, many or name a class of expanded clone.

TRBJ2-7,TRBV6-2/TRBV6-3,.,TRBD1,TGTGCCAGCAGTTACAGGGGGACAGGGGAGGACGAGCAGTACTTC,CASSYRGTGEDEQYF
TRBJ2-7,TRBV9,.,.,TGTGCCAGCAGCGTCGGAGGTAGCTCCTACGAGCAGTACTTC,CASSVGGSSYEQYF
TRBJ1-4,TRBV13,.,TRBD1,TGTGCCAGCAGGAACAGGGGCCCTAATGAAAAACTGTTTTTT,CASRNRGPNEKLFF
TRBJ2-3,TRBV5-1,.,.,TGCGCCAGCAGCTTCGCAACAGATACGCAGTATTTT,CASSFATDTQYF
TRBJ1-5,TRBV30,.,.,TGTGCCTGGAGTGTAGCTCGGCTAAGCAATCAGCCCCAGCATTTT,CAWSVARLSNQPQHF
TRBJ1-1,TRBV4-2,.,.,TGTGCCAGCAGCCCGAGGGGTCGACAGACATCCATGAACACTGAAGCTTTCTTT,CASSPRGRQTSMNTEAFF
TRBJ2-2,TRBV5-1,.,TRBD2,TGCGCCAGCAGCCTGGTTACTAGCGGGAGTTCCGGGGAGCTGTTTTTT,CASSLVTSGSSGELFF
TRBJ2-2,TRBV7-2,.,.,TGTGCCAGCAGCTCCCCCACCGGGGAGCTGTTTTTT,CASSSPTGELFF
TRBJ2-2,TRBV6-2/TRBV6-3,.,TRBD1,TGTGCCAGCAGTCCGGGACAGGAGACCGGGGAGCTGTTTTTT,CASSPGQETGELFF
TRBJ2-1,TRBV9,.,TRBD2,TGTGCCAGCAGCGTAACGGGGGGATCCAATGAGCAGTTCTTC,CASSVTGGSNEQFF
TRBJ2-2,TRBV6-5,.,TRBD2,TGTGCCAGCAGTTTGGCTAGCGGGAAGACCGGGGAGCTGTTTTTT,CASSLASGKTGELFF
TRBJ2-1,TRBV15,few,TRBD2,TGTGCCACCAGCAGAGATTGGACTAGCGGGAGACGCCATGAGCAGTTCTTC,CATSRDWTSGRRHEQFF
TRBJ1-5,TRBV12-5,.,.,TGTGCTAGTGGTTTGCAACCTATGGGGAATCAGCCCCAGCATTTT,CASGLQPMGNQPQHF
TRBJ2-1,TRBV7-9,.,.,TGTGCCAGCAGCTTAGAGGCAGAGCAGTTCTTC,CASSLEAEQFF
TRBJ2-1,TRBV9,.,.,TGTGCCAGCAGCGTAGCTACGGCTAGCCACTACGATGAGCAGTTCTTC,CASSVATASHYDEQFF
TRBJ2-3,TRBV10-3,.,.,TGTGCCATCAGCCGGGGACCGGCGACAGATACGCAGTATTTT,CAISRGPATDTQYF
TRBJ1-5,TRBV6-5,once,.,TGTGCCAGCAGAAGACAGTTCAATCAGCCCCAGCATTTT,CASRRQFNQPQHF
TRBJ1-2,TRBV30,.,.,TGTGCCTGGGACGGAACTCCTTACGGCTACACCTTC,CAWDGTPYGYTF
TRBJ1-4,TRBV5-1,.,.,TGCGCCAGCAGTCGGACCGGTTCTGATGAAAAACTGTTTTTT,CASSRTGSDEKLFF
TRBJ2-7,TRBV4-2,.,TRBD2,TGTGCCAGCAGTCCCAATCCTCTTACGGGGGGGCCCACCTCTCTTTACGAGCAGTACTTC,CASSPNPLTGGPTSLYEQYF
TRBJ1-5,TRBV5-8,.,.,TGTGCCAGCAGCTTACCCTTGGGCAATCAGCCCCAGCATTTT,CASSLPLGNQPQHF
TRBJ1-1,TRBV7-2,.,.,TGTGCCAGCAGCTTAGTATCGACACAGGGTAGGAACACTGAAGCTTTCTTT,CASSLVSTQGRNTEAFF
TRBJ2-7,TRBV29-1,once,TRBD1,TGCAGCGTAGGGGACAGGGGGCTGGGAGAGCAGTACTTC,CSVGDRGLGEQYF
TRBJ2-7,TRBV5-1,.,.,TGCGCCAGCAGCCCCAGTGCCCTGAGGTCCTACGAGCAGTACTTC,CASSPSALRSYEQYF
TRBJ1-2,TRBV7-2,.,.,TGTGCCAGCAGCTTAGCGCTCGGGGGGAACTATGGCTACACCTTC,CASSLALGGNYGYTF
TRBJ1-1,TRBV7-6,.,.,TGTGCCAGCAGCTTAGGGATAAGGGCCACTGAAGCTTTCTTT,CASSLGIRATEAFF